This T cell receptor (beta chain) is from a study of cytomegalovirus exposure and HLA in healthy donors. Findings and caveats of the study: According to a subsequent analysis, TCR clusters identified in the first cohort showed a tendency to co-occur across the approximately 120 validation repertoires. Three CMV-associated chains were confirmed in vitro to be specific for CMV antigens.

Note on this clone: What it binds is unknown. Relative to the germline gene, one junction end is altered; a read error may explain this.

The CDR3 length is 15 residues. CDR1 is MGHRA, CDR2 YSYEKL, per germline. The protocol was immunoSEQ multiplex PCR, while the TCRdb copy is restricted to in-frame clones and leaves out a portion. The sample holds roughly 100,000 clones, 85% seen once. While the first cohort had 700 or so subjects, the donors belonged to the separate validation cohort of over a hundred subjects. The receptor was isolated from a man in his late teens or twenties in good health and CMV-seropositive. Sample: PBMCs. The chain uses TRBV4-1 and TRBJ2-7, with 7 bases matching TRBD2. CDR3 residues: CASSQEGGSSYEQYF. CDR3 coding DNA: TGTGCCAGCAGCCAAGAAGGCGGGAGTTCCTACGAGCAGTACTTC.